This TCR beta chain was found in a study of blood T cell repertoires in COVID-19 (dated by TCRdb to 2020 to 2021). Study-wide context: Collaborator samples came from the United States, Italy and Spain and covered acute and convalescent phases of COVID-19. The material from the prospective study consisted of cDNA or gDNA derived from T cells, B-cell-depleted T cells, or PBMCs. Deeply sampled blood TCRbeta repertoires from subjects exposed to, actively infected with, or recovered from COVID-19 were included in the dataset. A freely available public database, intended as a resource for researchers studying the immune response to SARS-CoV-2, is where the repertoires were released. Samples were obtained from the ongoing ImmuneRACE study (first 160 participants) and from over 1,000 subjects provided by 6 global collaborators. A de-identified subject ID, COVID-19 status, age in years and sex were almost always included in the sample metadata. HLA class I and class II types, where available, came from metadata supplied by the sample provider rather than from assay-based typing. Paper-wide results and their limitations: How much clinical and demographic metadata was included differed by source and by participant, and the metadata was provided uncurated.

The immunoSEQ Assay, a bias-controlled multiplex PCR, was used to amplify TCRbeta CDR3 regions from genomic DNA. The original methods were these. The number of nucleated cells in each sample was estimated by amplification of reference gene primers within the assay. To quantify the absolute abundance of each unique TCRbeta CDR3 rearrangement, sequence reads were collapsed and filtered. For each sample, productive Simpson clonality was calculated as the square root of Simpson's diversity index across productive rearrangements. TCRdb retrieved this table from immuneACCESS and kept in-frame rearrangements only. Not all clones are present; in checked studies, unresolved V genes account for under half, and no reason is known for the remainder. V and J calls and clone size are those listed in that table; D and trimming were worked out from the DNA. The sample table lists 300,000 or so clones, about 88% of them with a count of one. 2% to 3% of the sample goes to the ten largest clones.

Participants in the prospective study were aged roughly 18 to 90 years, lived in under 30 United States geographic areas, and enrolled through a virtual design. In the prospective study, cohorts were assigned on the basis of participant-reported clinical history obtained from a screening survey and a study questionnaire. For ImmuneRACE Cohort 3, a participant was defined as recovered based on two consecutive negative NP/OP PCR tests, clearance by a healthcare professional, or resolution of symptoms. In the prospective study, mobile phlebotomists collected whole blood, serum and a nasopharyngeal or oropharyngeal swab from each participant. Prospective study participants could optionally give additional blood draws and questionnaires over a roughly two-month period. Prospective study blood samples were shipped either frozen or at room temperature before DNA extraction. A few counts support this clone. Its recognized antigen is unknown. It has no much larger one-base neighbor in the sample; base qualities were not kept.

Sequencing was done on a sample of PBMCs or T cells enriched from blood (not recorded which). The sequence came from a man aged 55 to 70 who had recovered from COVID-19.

DNA sequence: TGTGCCATCAGGACTCCGGACAGTGACGAGCAGTACTTC. It codes for CAIRTPDSDEQYF. The chain joins TRBV10-3 to TRBJ2-7, with TRBD1 perhaps the D gene, on 6 matching bases. The CDR3 goes from the cysteine to the phenylalanine over 13 residues. Left in the record is the CDR3 DNA by itself, 39 bases read in frame from the first base. At the junction V is shortened by 6 bases and J by 5 bases, with 14 bases in between. The germline V gene encodes CDR1 ENHRY and CDR2 SYGVKD.